The 32 T cell receptor beta chains given below trace back to one sample, sequenced in a study of CD8 T cells in Susac syndrome. The RNA, about 0.45 to 1 ug, was put through reverse transcription using random hexamers. Via MiXCR, TCRdb re-called the immunoSEQ multiplex PCR reads, giving one row per CDR3 protein. The table lists about 160,000 distinct CDR3 sequences, 93% of them singletons. Sequenced: CD4+ T cells from PBMCs. The source of these receptors is a human donor in good health.

The V gene is TRBV6-2 or TRBV6-3, the J gene TRBJ1-5; D remains ambiguous. V was clipped by 5 bases and J by 5 bases, with 13 bases between them. This CDR3 comprises 14 residues. The germline gives CDR1 MNHEY, CDR2 SVGEGT. The CDR3 region has the DNA TGTGCCAGCAGTCCCTTCGGCAGGTATCAGCCCCAGCATTTT. Protein: CASSPFGRYQPQHF.

This sequence joins TRBV28 and TRBJ2-1; D possibly corresponds to TRBD2 (5 bases). Trimming pared 6 bases from V and 8 bases from J, leaving 11 bases between. The CDR3 covers 12 residues. Germline loops: CDR1 MDHEN, CDR2 SYDVKM. CDR3: CASSLGSDEQFF. CDR3 nucleotide sequence: TGTGCCAGCAGCCTAGGGAGCGATGAGCAGTTCTTC.

The chain carries TRBV5-4 and TRBJ2-3, with a tentative D call TRBD1 (5 bases). Germline V gene sequence: CDR1 SGHNT, CDR2 YYREEE (reference sequence). Trimming pared 4 bases from V and 6 bases from J, leaving 15 bases between. The CDR3 has 14 residues. The CDR3 sequence is CASSDRQGSDTQYF. CDR3 in DNA: TGTGCCAGCAGCGATCGCCAGGGCTCCGATACGCAGTATTTT.

V usage is TRBV2 and J usage is TRBJ1-5; maybe TRBD1 (5 bases). Looked up from germline, CDR1 is SNHLY and CDR2 is FYNNEI. This CDR3 spans 14 amino acids. The V end was cut by 7 bases, the J end by 0 bases, with 10 bases between. In nucleotides, the CDR3 is TGTGCCAGCACGGGGGTTGATAGCAATCAGCCCCAGCATTTT. Its protein product is CASTGVDSNQPQHF.

The chain employs TRBV10-3 and TRBJ2-3, with D possibly called TRBD1 or TRBD2 (5 bases each). This CDR3 has 14 amino acids. V was clipped by 4 bases and J by 1 base, with 9 bases between them. Germline V gene data show CDR1 as ENHRY and CDR2 as SYGVKD. This CDR3 is CAISGGFGTDTQYF. The CDR3 bases are TGTGCCATCAGTGGGGGGTTTGGCACAGATACGCAGTATTTT.

This clonotype was observed a handful of times. This rearrangement joins TRBV5-1 to TRBJ1-3; no reliable D call. The germline gives CDR1 SGHRS, CDR2 YFSETQ. V was shortened by 4 bases and J by 3 bases, with 8 bases between the two germline ends. This CDR3 spans 13 amino acids. The CDR3 loop is CASSTDRGNTIYF. In nucleotides, the CDR3 is TGCGCCAGCAGCACGGACCGTGGAAACACCATATATTTT.

The rearrangement links TRBV4-1 to TRBJ2-3; 10 bases are shared with TRBD1. The CDR3 spans 18 residues. The J segment lost 5 bases and the V segment lost 1 base, leaving 12 bases of the junction unmatched. Germline V gene sequence: CDR1 MGHRA, CDR2 YSYEKL. The CDR3 region has the DNA TGCGCCAGCAGCCAAGCGGCGACAGGGGGCTCGCGGGGAGATACGCAGTATTTT. It is translated as CASSQAATGGSRGDTQYF.

J is TRBJ2-7 and V is TRBV3-1; D is ambiguous. The CDR3 is made up of 15 amino acids. The V and J ends lost 0 bases and 2 bases respectively, with 11 bases between them. Germline CDR1 LGHDT, CDR2 YNNKEL (reference sequence). CDR3: CASSQEIQTPYEQYF. As DNA, the CDR3 is TGTGCCAGCAGCCAAGAAATTCAGACCCCCTACGAGCAGTACTTC.

The chain couples TRBV4-2 to TRBJ2-7; the match to TRBD2 covers 7 bases. The CDR3 consists of 16 residues. With V trimmed by 2 bases and J by 0 bases, 7 bases remained unmatched. Germline V gives CDR1 LGHNA, CDR2 YNFKEQ. The CDR3 DNA reads as TGTGCCAGCAGCCAATTGAGCGGGACCAGCTCCTACGAGCAGTACTTC. Translating gives CASSQLSGTSSYEQYF.

The chain employs TRBV29-1 and TRBJ2-7, with a weak D call TRBD2 (5 bases). Trimming cost V 7 bases and J 7 bases, with 20 bases left between them. Germline V lookup: CDR1 SQVTM, CDR2 ANQGSEA. CDR3 length equals 13 residues. The CDR3 nucleotides read TGCAGCGCCCTTAGCGAGGGCTGGGGAGAGCAGTACTTC. Translation: CSALSEGWGEQYF.

The CDR3 here is CASSSQTYGTGGNTEAFF. DNA of the CDR3: TGTGCCAGCAGTTCACAAACTTATGGGACAGGAGGGAACACTGAAGCTTTCTTT. The chain couples TRBV27 to TRBJ1-1, with 8 bases identical to TRBD1. Germline V lookup: CDR1 MNHEY, CDR2 SMNVEV (reference sequence). This CDR3 region has 18 residues. The junction had 14 bases not matched to a gene; V was cut back by 4 bases and J by 1 base.

V gene TRBV20-1 combines with J gene TRBJ2-7, with D perhaps matching TRBD1 or TRBD2 (5 bases each). The germline gives CDR1 DFQATT, CDR2 SNEGSKA (reference sequence). CDR3 length: 13 residues. Trimming took off 3 bases at V and 7 bases at J, with 16 bases between the two ends. CDR3: CSASTGGRGEQYF. The CDR3 nucleotides are TGCAGTGCTAGTACTGGGGGTCGTGGGGAGCAGTACTTC.

The J gene is TRBJ1-5, the V gene TRBV6-6; D gene uncertain. The CDR3 covers 14 residues. Germline V gene sequence: CDR1 MNHNY, CDR2 SVGAGI (reference sequence). The V and J ends lost 2 bases and 7 bases respectively, with 12 bases between them. CDR3 region: CASSYPSGGQPQHF. In DNA form, the CDR3 reads TGTGCCAGCAGTTACCCCTCTGGAGGACAGCCCCAGCATTTT.

This rearrangement joins TRBV19 to TRBJ1-2, with D unresolved. V gave up 4 bases and J gave up 1 base, with 7 bases separating them. Germline V gene lookup returns CDR1 LNHDA and CDR2 SQIVND (reference sequence). The CDR3 has 13 amino acids. This CDR3 reads CASSSTVNYGYTF. The DNA for the CDR3 is TGTGCCAGTAGTAGCACAGTTAACTATGGCTACACCTTC.

V and J are TRBV13 and TRBJ2-5; 15 nucleotides line up with TRBD2. Germline loops: CDR1 PRHDT, CDR2 FYEKMQ (reference sequence). This CDR3 is 15 amino acids long. J was trimmed by 12 bases and V by 4 bases; bases with no gene match: 9. The CDR3 reads CASSSPGTSGGRKYF. CDR3 coding DNA: TGTGCCAGCAGCTCTCCCGGGACTAGCGGGGGGCGAAAGTACTTC.

The chain is built from TRBV20-1 and TRBJ2-1; 8 positions agree with TRBD1. The CDR3 contains 16 residues. The ends lost 0 bases at V and 5 bases at J; junction bases unmatched: 9. CDR1 is DFQATT, CDR2 SNEGSKA, per germline (reference sequence). In nucleotides, the CDR3 is TGCAGTGCTAGAGATCTGAGACAGGGGAGCAACAATGAGCAGTTCTTC. Amino acids: CSARDLRQGSNNEQFF.

CDR3 DNA sequence: TGTGCCAGCAGCGGAGCGGGGTACGAGCAGTACTTC. It encodes CASSGAGYEQYF. V usage is TRBV7-2 and J usage is TRBJ2-7, with 7 bases lining up with TRBD2. Germline trimming cut 5 bases from V and 4 bases from J; bases unmatched to any gene: 2. CDR1 SGHTA and CDR2 FQGNSA come from the germline V gene. This CDR3 has 12 amino acids.

The chain links TRBV7-2 to TRBJ2-5; D is perhaps TRBD1 (5 bases). The CDR3 is made up of 13 amino acids. Germline V gene lookup returns CDR1 SGHTA and CDR2 FQGNSA. The germline V and J ends were trimmed by 3 bases and 4 bases, with 9 bases remaining between them. The CDR3 region has the DNA TGTGCCAGCAGCTTCAGTCAGGGAGAGACCCAGTACTTC. This codes for CASSFSQGETQYF.

This chain links TRBV4-2 with TRBJ2-5, with 9 bases identical to TRBD2. From germline, CDR1 is LGHNA and CDR2 YNFKEQ. The CDR3 extends over 15 amino acids. V gave up 1 base and J gave up 7 bases; unmatched junction bases: 7. The CDR3 DNA reads TGTGCCAGCAGCCAAGGACTAGCGGCCGAGGGGACCCAGTACTTC. This sequence encodes CASSQGLAAEGTQYF.

V gene TRBV29-1 combines with J gene TRBJ1-4, with D unresolved. Trimming removed 1 base at V and 8 bases at J, with 14 bases between. This CDR3 has 14 residues. The germline V gene encodes CDR1 SQVTM and CDR2 ANQGSEA. CDR3 nucleotide sequence: TGCAGCGTTGAAGTCACACCTAATGGGGAAAAACTGTTTTTT. Translation: CSVEVTPNGEKLFF. Variable domain in full (rest from reference TRBV29-1 and TRBJ1-4): SAVISQKPSRDICQRGTSLTIQCQVDSQVTMMFWYRQQPGQSLTLIATANQGSEATYESGFVIDKFPISRPNLTFSTLTVSNMSPEDSSIYLCSVEVTPNGEKLFFGSGTQLSVL.

This clonotype was picked up one time. The gene calls are TRBV5-1 and TRBJ1-1; D uncertain. The ends were cut back, 0 bases at V and 0 bases at J, with 6 bases in the middle. Germline V CDR1 and CDR2: SGHRS, YFSETQ. The CDR3 contains 14 residues. The CDR3 sequence: CASSLAPVNTEAFF. For the CDR3, the DNA is TGCGCCAGCAGCTTGGCCCCGGTGAACACTGAAGCTTTCTTT.

The chain has TRBV29-1 and TRBJ1-5, with a weak D call TRBD1 (6 bases). Trimming took 5 bases from V and 1 from J, leaving 9 bases between them. Germline V CDR1 and CDR2: SQVTM, ANQGSEA. The CDR3 is 13 residues long. The CDR3 is CSVQQGSNQPQHF. The CDR3 coding sequence is TGCAGCGTTCAACAGGGAAGCAATCAGCCCCAGCATTTT.

The chain links TRBV19 to TRBJ2-1; D unclear. V was clipped by 6 bases and J by 4 bases, with 10 bases between them. Germline CDR1 reads LNHDA; CDR2 reads SQIVND (reference sequence). The CDR3 runs 13 residues. For the CDR3, the DNA is TGTGCCAGTAGCGGGTCTCTTTACAATGAGCAGTTCTTC. Residues: CASSGSLYNEQFF.

The chain combines TRBV2 with TRBJ2-3, with 7 bases aligning to TRBD2. The CDR3 loop spans 17 amino acids. The germline CDR1 and CDR2 sequences are SNHLY and FYNNEI. V dropped 2 bases and J dropped 0; count of bases not matched to a gene: 8. The CDR3 DNA reads TGTGCCAGCAGTGAACCGCTCGGGCGGGGGAGCACAGATACGCAGTATTTT. It encodes CASSEPLGRGSTDTQYF.

The genes are TRBV4-1 and TRBJ2-7; 7 bases are shared with TRBD1. The V and J ends lost 2 bases and 6 bases, in that order; junction bases with no gene match: 7. Germline CDR1 MGHRA, CDR2 YSYEKL. This CDR3 has 14 amino acids. The CDR3 nucleotides read TGCGCCAGCAGCCAAAGACAGGGTACGGGCGAGCAGTACTTC. Translating gives CASSQRQGTGEQYF.

This clonotype was picked up one time. The genes are TRBV2 and TRBJ1-2; D gene ambiguous. Trimming took off 8 bases at V and 3 bases at J, with 13 bases between the two ends. The CDR3 is made up of 13 amino acids. Germline V gene data show CDR1 as SNHLY and CDR2 as FYNNEI. In DNA, the CDR3 is TGTGCCAGCCATTATGATCCGTACTATGGCTACACCTTC. It yields the protein CASHYDPYYGYTF.

This chain joins TRBV5-1 and TRBJ2-2; TRBD1 matches at 7 bases. The CDR3 has 13 residues. V was clipped by 9 bases and J by 5 bases; unmatched bases: 7. Germline V CDR1 and CDR2: SGHRS, YFSETQ. The CDR3 here is CANRQGLTGELFF. CDR3 coding DNA: TGCGCCAACAGACAGGGATTGACCGGGGAGCTGTTTTTT.

J is TRBJ1-2 and V is TRBV7-2; no firm D call. V dropped 8 bases and J dropped 2 bases, with 15 bases sitting between them. The CDR3 runs 14 residues. Germline CDR1 and CDR2: SGHTA and FQGNSA. Written as DNA, the CDR3 is TGTGCCAGCGCCTCACAGACCAACAACTATGGCTACACCTTC. It translates to CASASQTNNYGYTF.

J is TRBJ1-5 and V is TRBV4-1, with a tentative D call TRBD1 (5 bases). V was clipped by 4 bases and J by 3 bases, with 16 bases between them. Looked up from germline, CDR1 is MGHRA and CDR2 is YSYEKL. CDR3 length equals 16 residues. CDR3: CASSPRAGPNNQPQHF. CDR3 DNA: TGCGCCAGCAGCCCACGTGCAGGGCCCAACAATCAGCCCCAGCATTTT.

The V call is TRBV15, the J call TRBJ2-7; 8 positions match TRBD2. This CDR3 has 15 residues. CDR1 and CDR2 (germline): LNHNV, YYDKDF (reference sequence). V lost 7 bases to trimming and J lost 0 bases; unmatched junction nucleotides: 8. CDR3 nucleotides: TGTGCCACCACCGTGGGGCTAGCGGGCTCCTACGAGCAGTACTTC. Residues: CATTVGLAGSYEQYF.

The chain recombines TRBV5-1 with TRBJ2-7; 7 bases fit TRBD2. V gave up 3 bases and J gave up 2 bases; unmatched junction bases: 8. The CDR3 runs 15 residues. Germline values: CDR1 SGHRS, CDR2 YFSETQ. In DNA, the CDR3 is TGCGCCAGCAGCTATGGACTAGTAGATACCTACGAGCAGTACTTC. Amino acid sequence: CASSYGLVDTYEQYF.

J is TRBJ2-3 and V is TRBV7-6; D gene unclear. CDR1 SGHVS and CDR2 FNYEAQ come from the germline V gene. The ends were cut back, 5 bases at V and 0 bases at J, with 12 bases in the middle. CDR3 size: 15 residues. CDR3 sequence reads: CASSPGTISTDTQYF. The CDR3 DNA follows: TGTGCCAGCAGCCCAGGTACGATCAGCACAGATACGCAGTATTTT.